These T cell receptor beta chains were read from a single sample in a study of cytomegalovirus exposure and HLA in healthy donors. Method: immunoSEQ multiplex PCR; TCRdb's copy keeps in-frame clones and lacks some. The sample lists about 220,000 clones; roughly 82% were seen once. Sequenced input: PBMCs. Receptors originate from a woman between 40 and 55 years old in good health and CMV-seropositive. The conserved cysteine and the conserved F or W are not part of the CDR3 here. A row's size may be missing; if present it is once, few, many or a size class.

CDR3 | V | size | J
ASKGRTNSYEQY | TRBV6-6 | NA | NA
ASSLAGQGIQETQY | TRBV5-6 | once | TRBJ2-5
ASSPPPRGQGRNTIY | TRBV28 | NA | TRBJ1-3
AWRTWGGKTYNEQF | TRBV30 | NA | TRBJ2-1
AISESQGGTGELF | TRBV10-3 | NA | TRBJ2-2
ASSQDPEVGSGLF | TRBV4-3 | NA | TRBJ1-4
ASSPSSVTEAF | TRBV7-2 | NA | TRBJ1-1
ASSSTQNQPQH | TRBV19 | NA | TRBJ1-5
ASSPDREGGETQY | TRBV5-1 | NA | TRBJ2-5
ASSPRQETQY | TRBV18 | NA | TRBJ2-5
ASSYRVGHNSPLH | TRBV11-1 | few | TRBJ1-6